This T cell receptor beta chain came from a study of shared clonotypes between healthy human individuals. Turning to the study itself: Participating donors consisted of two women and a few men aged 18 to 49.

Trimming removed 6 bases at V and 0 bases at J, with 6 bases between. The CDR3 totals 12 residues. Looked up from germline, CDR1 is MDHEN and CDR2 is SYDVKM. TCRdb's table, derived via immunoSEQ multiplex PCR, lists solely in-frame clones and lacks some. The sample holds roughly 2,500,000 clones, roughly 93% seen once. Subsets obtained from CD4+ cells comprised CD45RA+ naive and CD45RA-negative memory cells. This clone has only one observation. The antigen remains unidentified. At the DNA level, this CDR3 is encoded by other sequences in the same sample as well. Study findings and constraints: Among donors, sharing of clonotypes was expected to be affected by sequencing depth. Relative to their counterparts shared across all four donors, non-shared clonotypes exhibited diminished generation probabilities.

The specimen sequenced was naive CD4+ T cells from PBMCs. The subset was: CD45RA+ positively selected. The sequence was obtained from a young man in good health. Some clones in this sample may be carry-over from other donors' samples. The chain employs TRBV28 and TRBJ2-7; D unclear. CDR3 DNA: TGTGCCAGCAGCTCCAGCTCCTACGAGCAGTACTTC. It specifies CASSSSSYEQYF.